This entry describes one T cell receptor beta chain. This receptor's antigen is unknown. Base-call qualities are not available, and no considerably larger clone is one nucleotide away. CDR1 and CDR2 are drawn from the germline V gene: SGHRS, YFSETQ. The cysteine opens and the phenylalanine closes a CDR3 of 16 amino acids. Only the CDR3 portion is preserved as DNA: 48 bases, with reading frame beginning at the first base. At the junction V is shortened by 0 bases and J by 1 base, with 13 bases in between. The sample belongs to a study of blood T cell repertoires in COVID-19 (dated by TCRdb to the early 2020s). Some background on the complete study: The collaborator samples originated in the United States, Italy and Spain and spanned the acute and convalescent phases of COVID-19. The material from the prospective study consisted of cDNA or gDNA derived from T cells, B-cell-depleted T cells, or PBMCs. Deeply sampled blood TCRbeta repertoires from subjects exposed to, actively infected with, or recovered from COVID-19 were included in the dataset. The repertoires were released in a freely available public database intended as a resource for research on the immune response to SARS-CoV-2. Samples were obtained from the ongoing ImmuneRACE study (first 160 participants) and from some 1,300 subjects provided by 6 global collaborators. Sample metadata almost always included a de-identified subject ID, COVID-19 status, age in years and sex. Where available, HLA class I and class II types were obtained from metadata supplied by the sample provider rather than from assay-based typing. The paper as a whole reports these results and caveats: The amount of clinical and demographic metadata varied by source and participant and was provided uncurated.

Whole blood was collected in K2EDTA tubes by collaborating institutions according to the institutions' own protocols. For TCRbeta analysis, collaborators shipped samples in one of three forms: frozen whole blood, isolated PBMCs, or DNA extracted from either of those sample types. TCRbeta CDR3 regions were amplified from genomic DNA by means of the immunoSEQ Assay, a bias-controlled multiplex PCR. Per the original workflow: The number of nucleated cells in each sample was estimated by amplification of reference gene primers within the assay. To quantify the absolute abundance of each unique TCRbeta CDR3 rearrangement, sequence reads were collapsed and filtered. For each sample, productive Simpson clonality was calculated as the square root of Simpson's diversity index over productive rearrangements. Not all clones reach the TCRdb copy of this immuneACCESS table, which keeps in-frame sequences only. Checked studies attribute under half of the gap to unresolved V genes and leave the rest unexplained. That table gives V, J and clone size, and the DNA gave D and trimming. For this sample there are about 230,000 clones; 65% to 85% appear just once. The ten largest make up about 8% of the sample.

The chain was built from TRBV5-1 and TRBJ1-1, with a tentative D gene TRBD1 over 5 matching bases. The receptor's source is a woman of 80 years or more with acute or convalescent COVID-19. The sample comprised peripheral blood. DNA sequence: TGCGCCAGCAGCTTGGGGGGCAGCAGACGGAACACTGAAGCTTTCTTT. This sequence encodes CASSLGGSRRNTEAFF. With the rest looked up from the reference TRBV5-1 and TRBJ1-1 genes rather than sequenced, the full variable domain is KAGVTQTPRYLIKTRGQQVTLSCSPISGHRSVSWYQQTPGQGLQFLFEYFSETQRNKGNFPGRFSGRQFSNSRSEMNVSTLELGDSALYLCASSLGGSRRNTEAFFGQGTRLTVV.